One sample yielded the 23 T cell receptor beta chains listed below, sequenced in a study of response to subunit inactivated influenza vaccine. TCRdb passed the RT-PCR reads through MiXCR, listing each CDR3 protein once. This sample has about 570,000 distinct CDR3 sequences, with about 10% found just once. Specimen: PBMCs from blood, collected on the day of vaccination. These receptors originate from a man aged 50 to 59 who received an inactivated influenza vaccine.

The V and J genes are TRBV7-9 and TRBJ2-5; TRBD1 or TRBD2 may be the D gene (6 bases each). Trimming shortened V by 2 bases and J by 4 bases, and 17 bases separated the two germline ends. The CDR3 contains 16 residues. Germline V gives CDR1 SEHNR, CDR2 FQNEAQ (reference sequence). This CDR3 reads CASSLTSGAGGETQYF. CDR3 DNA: TGTGCCAGCAGCTTAACGTCGGGGGCTGGCGGAGAGACCCAGTACTTC. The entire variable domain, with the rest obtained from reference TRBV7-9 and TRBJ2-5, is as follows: DTGVSQNPRHKITKRGQNVTFRCDPISEHNRLYWYRQTLGQGPEFLTYFQNEAQLEKSRLLSDRFSAERPKGSFSTLEIQRTEQGDSAMYLCASSLTSGAGGETQYFGPGTRLLVL.

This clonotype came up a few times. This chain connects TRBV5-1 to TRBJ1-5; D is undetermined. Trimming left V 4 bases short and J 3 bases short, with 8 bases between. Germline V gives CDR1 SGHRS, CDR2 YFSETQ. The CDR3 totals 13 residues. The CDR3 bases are TGCGCCAGCAGCCGGGCCCTCAATCAGCCCCAGCATTTT. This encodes CASSRALNQPQHF.

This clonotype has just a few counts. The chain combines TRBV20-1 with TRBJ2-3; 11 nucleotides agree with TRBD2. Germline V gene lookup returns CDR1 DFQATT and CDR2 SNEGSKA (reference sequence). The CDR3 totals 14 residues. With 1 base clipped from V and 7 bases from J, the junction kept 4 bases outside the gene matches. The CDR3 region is CSARVVAGGYTQYF. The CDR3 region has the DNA TGCAGTGCTAGAGTGGTAGCGGGGGGGTATACGCAGTATTTT.

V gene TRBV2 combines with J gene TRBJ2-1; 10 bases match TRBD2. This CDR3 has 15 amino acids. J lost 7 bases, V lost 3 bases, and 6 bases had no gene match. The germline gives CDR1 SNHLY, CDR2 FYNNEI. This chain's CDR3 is CASSESGTSANEQFF. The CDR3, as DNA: TGTGCCAGCAGTGAGAGTGGGACTAGCGCAAATGAGCAGTTCTTC.

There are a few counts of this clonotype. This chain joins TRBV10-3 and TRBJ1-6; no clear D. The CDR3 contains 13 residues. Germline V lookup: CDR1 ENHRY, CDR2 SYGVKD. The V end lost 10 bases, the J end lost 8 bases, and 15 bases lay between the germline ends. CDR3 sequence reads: CASTGSTYSPLHF. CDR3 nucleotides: TGTGCCAGCACCGGGTCCACTTATTCACCCCTCCACTTT.

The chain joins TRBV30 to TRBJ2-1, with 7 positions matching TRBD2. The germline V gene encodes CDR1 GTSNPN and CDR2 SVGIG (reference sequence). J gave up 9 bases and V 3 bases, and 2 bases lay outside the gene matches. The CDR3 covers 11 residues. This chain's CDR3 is CAWRRLAEQFF. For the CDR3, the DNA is TGTGCCTGGAGAAGACTAGCTGAGCAGTTCTTC.

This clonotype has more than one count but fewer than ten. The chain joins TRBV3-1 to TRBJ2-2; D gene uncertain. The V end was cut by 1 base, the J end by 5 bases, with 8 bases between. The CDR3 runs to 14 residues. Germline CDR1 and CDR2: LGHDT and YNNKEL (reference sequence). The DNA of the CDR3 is TGTGCCAGCAGCCAAGTACGGCGTACCGGGGAGCTGTTTTTT. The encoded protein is CASSQVRRTGELFF.

CDR3 loop: CASSFDGSYGYTF. In DNA form, the CDR3 reads TGTGCCAGCAGCTTCGACGGGAGCTATGGCTACACCTTC. The chain couples TRBV5-5 to TRBJ1-2; D unresolved. V dropped 2 bases and J dropped 4 bases, with 9 bases sitting between them. This CDR3 comprises 13 residues. CDR1 is SGHKS, CDR2 YYEKEE, per germline (reference sequence).

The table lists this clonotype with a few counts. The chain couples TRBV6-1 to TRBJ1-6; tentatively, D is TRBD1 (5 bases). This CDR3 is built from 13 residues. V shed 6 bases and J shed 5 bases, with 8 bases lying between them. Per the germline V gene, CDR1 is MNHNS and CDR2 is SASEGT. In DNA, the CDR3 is TGTGCCAGCAGCGACAGCAATAATTCACCCCTCCACTTT. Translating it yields CASSDSNNSPLHF.

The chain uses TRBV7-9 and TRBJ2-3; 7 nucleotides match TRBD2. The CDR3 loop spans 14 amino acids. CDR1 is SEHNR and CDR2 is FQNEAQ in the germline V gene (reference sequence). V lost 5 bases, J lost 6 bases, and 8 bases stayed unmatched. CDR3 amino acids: CASSAWRSGDTQYF. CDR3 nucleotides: TGTGCCAGCAGCGCCTGGCGTAGCGGGGATACGCAGTATTTT.

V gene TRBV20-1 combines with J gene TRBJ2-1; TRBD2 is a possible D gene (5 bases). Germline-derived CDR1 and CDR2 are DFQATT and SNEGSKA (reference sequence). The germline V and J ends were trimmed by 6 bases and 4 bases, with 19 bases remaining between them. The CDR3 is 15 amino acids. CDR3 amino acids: CSAYSPGNLYNEQFF. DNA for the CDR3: TGCAGTGCATACAGTCCGGGGAACCTTTACAATGAGCAGTTCTTC.

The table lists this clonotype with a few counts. The CDR3 protein is CASSIGLGNEQFF. For the CDR3, the DNA is TGTGCCAGCAGCATTGGGTTGGGTAATGAGCAGTTCTTC. The chain joins TRBV11-3 to TRBJ2-1; D not certain. The CDR3 runs to 13 residues. The germline V and J ends were trimmed by 5 bases and 7 bases, with 12 bases remaining between them. Germline lookup yields CDR1 SGHNT and CDR2 YENEEA.

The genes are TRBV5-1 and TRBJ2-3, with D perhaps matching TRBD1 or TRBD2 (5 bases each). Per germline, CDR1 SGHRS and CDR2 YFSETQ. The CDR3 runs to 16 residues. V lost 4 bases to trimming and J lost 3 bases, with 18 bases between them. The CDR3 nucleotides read TGCGCCAGCAGCCCGGACGGGGCGGGTACGACAGATACGCAGTATTTT. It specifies CASSPDGAGTTDTQYF.

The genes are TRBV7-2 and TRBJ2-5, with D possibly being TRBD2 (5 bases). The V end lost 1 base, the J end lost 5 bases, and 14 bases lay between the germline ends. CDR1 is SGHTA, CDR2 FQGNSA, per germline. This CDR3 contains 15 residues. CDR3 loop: CASSLDSSFSETQYF. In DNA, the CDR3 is TGTGCCAGCAGCTTAGACTCTAGCTTTTCCGAGACCCAGTACTTC. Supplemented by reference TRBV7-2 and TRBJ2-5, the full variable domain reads GAGVSQSPSNKVTEKGKDVELRCDPISGHTALYWYRQSLGQGLEFLIYFQGNSAPDKSGLPSDRFSAERTGGSVSTLTIQRTQQEDSAVYLCASSLDSSFSETQYFGPGTRLLVL.

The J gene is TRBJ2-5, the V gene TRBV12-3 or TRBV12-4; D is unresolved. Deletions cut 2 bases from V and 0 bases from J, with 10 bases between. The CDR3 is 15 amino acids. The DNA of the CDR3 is TGTGCCAGCAGTTTATACACGGGCTACCAAGAGACCCAGTACTTC. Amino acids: CASSLYTGYQETQYF.

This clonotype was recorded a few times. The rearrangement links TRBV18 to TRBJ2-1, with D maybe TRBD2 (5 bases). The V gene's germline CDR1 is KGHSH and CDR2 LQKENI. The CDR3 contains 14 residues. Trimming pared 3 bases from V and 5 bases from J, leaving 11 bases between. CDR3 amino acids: CASSPGTRNNEQFF. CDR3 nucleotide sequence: TGTGCCAGCTCACCGGGAACTAGAAACAATGAGCAGTTCTTC.

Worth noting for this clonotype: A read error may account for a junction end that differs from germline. DNA of the CDR3: TGTGGCAGCAGCTTATACGGGACAGGGGGCACTGAAGCTTTCTTT. Protein product: CGSSLYGTGGTEAFF. This chain connects TRBV7-2 to TRBJ1-1; 11 nucleotides align to TRBD1. Germline V gives CDR1 SGHTA, CDR2 FQGNSA. The length of the CDR3 is 15 residues.

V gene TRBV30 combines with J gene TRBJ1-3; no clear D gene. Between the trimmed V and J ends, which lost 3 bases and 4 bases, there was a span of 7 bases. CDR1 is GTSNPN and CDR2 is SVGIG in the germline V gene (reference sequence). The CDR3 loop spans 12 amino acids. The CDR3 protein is CAWRFGGNTIYF. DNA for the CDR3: TGTGCCTGGAGATTTGGCGGAAACACCATATATTTT.

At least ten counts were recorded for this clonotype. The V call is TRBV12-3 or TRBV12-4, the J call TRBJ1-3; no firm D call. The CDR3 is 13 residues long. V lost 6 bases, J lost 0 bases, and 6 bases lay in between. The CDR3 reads CASSRSSGNTIYF. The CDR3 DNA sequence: TGTGCCAGCAGCCGTTCCTCTGGAAACACCATATATTTT.

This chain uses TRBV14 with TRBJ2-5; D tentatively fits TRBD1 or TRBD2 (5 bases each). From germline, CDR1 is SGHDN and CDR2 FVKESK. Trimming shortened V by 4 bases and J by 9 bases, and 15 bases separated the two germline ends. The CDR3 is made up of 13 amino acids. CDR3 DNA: TGTGCCAGCAGCCCGGGACCAGGTCCGGCCCAGTACTTC. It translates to CASSPGPGPAQYF.

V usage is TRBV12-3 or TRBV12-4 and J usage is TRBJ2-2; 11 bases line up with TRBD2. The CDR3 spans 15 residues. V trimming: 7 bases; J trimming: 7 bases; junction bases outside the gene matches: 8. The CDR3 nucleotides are TGTGCCAGCACCCTCGCTGGGACTAGCGGCGGGGAGCTGTTTTTT. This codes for CASTLAGTSGGELFF.

In DNA, the CDR3 is TGCGCCAGCAGCCAAGACCCGCCAGGGTACAATCAGCCCCAGCATTTT. It yields the protein CASSQDPPGYNQPQHF. The V call is TRBV4-3, the J call TRBJ1-5; D may be TRBD1 (5 bases). V lost 0 bases and J lost 3, with 12 bases in between. The CDR3 is 16 amino acids. The germline V gene encodes CDR1 LGHNA and CDR2 YSLEER.

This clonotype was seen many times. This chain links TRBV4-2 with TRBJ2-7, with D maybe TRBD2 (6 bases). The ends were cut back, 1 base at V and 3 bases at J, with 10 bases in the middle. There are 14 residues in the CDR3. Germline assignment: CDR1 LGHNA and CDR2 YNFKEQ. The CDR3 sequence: CASSQGLGDYEQYF. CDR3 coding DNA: TGTGCCAGCAGCCAAGGACTAGGGGACTACGAGCAGTACTTC.